These 24 T cell receptor beta chains were all obtained from the same sample, sequenced in a study of cytomegalovirus exposure and HLA in healthy donors. 60 Vbeta and 13 Jbeta primers were used in PCR. Method: immunoSEQ multiplex PCR; TCRdb's copy keeps in-frame clones and lacks some. This sample has over 90,000 clones, with roughly 74% found just once. The sample was PBMCs. The source of these receptors is a woman aged 65 to 85 in good health and CMV-seropositive.

The V call is TRBV7-2, the J call TRBJ1-2; 7 bases match TRBD1. The CDR3 totals 14 residues. V was pared by 5 bases and J by 6 bases, with 9 bases of the junction left unmatched. CDR1 and CDR2 (germline): SGHTA, FQGNSA. The CDR3 spells CASSPWRGRDGYTF. CDR3 DNA: TGTGCCAGCAGCCCCTGGAGGGGGCGCGATGGCTACACCTTC.

The J gene is TRBJ2-2, the V gene TRBV5-6; unclear D gene. This CDR3 region has 12 residues. Trimming cost V 0 bases and J 7 bases, with 4 bases left between them. CDR1 SGHDT and CDR2 YYEEEE come from the germline V gene. The CDR3 DNA reads TGTGCCAGCAGCTTGGGAGTCGGGGAGCTGTTTTTT. Translated: CASSLGVGELFF. Looking up the rest from reference TRBV5-6 and TRBJ2-2 gives the full variable domain: DAGVTQSPTHLIKTRGQQVTLRCSPKSGHDTVSWYQQALGQGPQFIFQYYEEEERQRGNFPDRFSGHQFPNYSSELNVNALLLGDSALYLCASSLGVGELFFGEGSRLTVL.

The V gene is TRBV28, the J gene TRBJ2-3; 8 positions agree with TRBD1. The CDR3 length is 16 residues. With 8 bases clipped from V and 4 bases from J, the junction kept 14 bases outside the gene matches. Per germline, CDR1 MDHEN and CDR2 SYDVKM. The CDR3 here is CASASRDRFPPDTQYF. DNA for the CDR3: TGTGCCAGCGCGTCCCGGGACAGGTTCCCCCCAGATACGCAGTATTTT. Drawing the rest from reference TRBV28 and TRBJ2-3, the complete variable domain is DVKVTQSSRYLVKRTGEKVFLECVQDMDHENMFWYRQDPGLGLRLIYFSYDVKMKEKGDIPEGYSVSREKKERFSLILESASTNQTSMYLCASASRDRFPPDTQYFGPGTRLTVL.

The chain has TRBV14 and TRBJ2-5; D is ambiguous. Germline V gene data show CDR1 as SGHDN and CDR2 as FVKESK. The ends were cut back, 4 bases at V and 0 bases at J, with 12 bases in the middle. This CDR3 spans 15 amino acids. As DNA, the CDR3 is TGTGCCAGCAGCCCGCGACTGCAGTACCAAGAGACCCAGTACTTC. It is translated as CASSPRLQYQETQYF.

This clone occurred once. The V call is TRBV2, the J call TRBJ1-5, with TRBD1 identical over 9 bases. Germline CDR1 SNHLY, CDR2 FYNNEI. The CDR3 is 14 amino acids. V lost 4 bases, J lost 6 bases, and 4 bases stayed unmatched. This chain's CDR3 is CASSVNRGLQPQHF. CDR3 sequence (DNA): TGTGCCAGCAGTGTCAACAGGGGGCTTCAGCCCCAGCATTTT.

This chain uses TRBV27 with TRBJ2-5; the match to TRBD2 covers 13 bases. The J call may not be correct, given that the DNA end is closer to TRBJ2-7. CDR1 is MNHEY, CDR2 SMNVEV, per germline (reference sequence). This CDR3 has 16 amino acids. The DNA of the CDR3 is TGTGCCAGCAAACCCGGACTAGCGGGAGCCCCCCCCGAGCAGTACTTC. It is translated as CASKPGLAGAPPEQYF.

This clone has a single count. This sequence joins TRBV9 and TRBJ2-1; 9 bases line up with TRBD2. Per the germline V gene, CDR1 is SGDLS and CDR2 is YYNGEE. Trimming at V came to 3 bases and at J to 4 bases, leaving 8 bases not matched to a gene. This CDR3 has 16 residues. CDR3 amino acids: CASSARGLAVYNEQFF. DNA of the CDR3: TGTGCCAGCAGCGCAAGGGGACTAGCAGTATACAATGAGCAGTTCTTC.

The V call is TRBV6-6, the J call TRBJ1-1; no clear D. Trimming shortened V by 0 bases and J by 5 bases, and 10 bases separated the two germline ends. The CDR3 sequence is 14 residues long. CDR1 MNHNY and CDR2 SVGAGI come from the germline V gene (reference sequence). The CDR3 loop is CASSYSRGWTEAFF. The CDR3 region has the DNA TGTGCCAGCAGTTACTCACGGGGATGGACTGAAGCTTTCTTT.

Of note for this clone: Because the CDR3 is missing its conserved closing phenylalanine or tryptophan, this is likely a read error. The rearrangement links TRBV9 to TRBJ2-7; maybe TRBD2 (5 bases). Germline CDR1 reads SGDLS; CDR2 reads YYNGEE. V dropped 0 bases and J dropped 4 bases, with 5 bases sitting between them. The CDR3 covers 12 residues. The chain's CDR3 is CASSVGGYEQYL. Written as DNA, the CDR3 is TGTGCCAGCAGCGTAGGAGGGTACGAGCAGTACCTC.

This rearrangement joins TRBV5-1 to TRBJ2-5; no definite D call. Germline-derived CDR1 and CDR2 are SGHRS and YFSETQ. V dropped 0 bases and J dropped 1 base, with 7 bases sitting between them. CDR3 length equals 14 residues. CDR3 in DNA: TGCGCCAGCAGCTTGGGGCCAACCCAAGAGACCCAGTACTTC. It specifies CASSLGPTQETQYF. Variable domain in full (rest from reference TRBV5-1 and TRBJ2-5): KAGVTQTPRYLIKTRGQQVTLSCSPISGHRSVSWYQQTPGQGLQFLFEYFSETQRNKGNFPGRFSGRQFSNSRSEMNVSTLELGDSALYLCASSLGPTQETQYFGPGTRLLVL.

V usage is TRBV5-8 and J usage is TRBJ2-1; TRBD2 aligns across 13 bases. The germline V gene encodes CDR1 SGHTS and CDR2 YDEGEE. The CDR3 sequence is 15 residues long. Losses at the gene ends were 2 bases for V and 6 bases for J; bases not matched to a gene: 2. In nucleotides, the CDR3 is TGTGCCAGCAGCTTCACTAGCGGGAGGGTCAATGAGCAGTTCTTC. Protein product: CASSFTSGRVNEQFF.

This sequence joins TRBV6-6 and TRBJ1-5; D is possibly TRBD1 (6 bases). The CDR3 totals 14 residues. The germline V gene has CDR1 MNHNY and CDR2 SVGAGI (reference sequence). Trimming pared 5 bases from V and 7 bases from J, leaving 15 bases between. The DNA for the CDR3 is TGTGCCAGCAGTGGACAGCCACGAGGGCAGCCCCAGCATTTT. Protein product: CASSGQPRGQPQHF.

V and J are TRBV18 and TRBJ2-7; no firm D call. CDR3 size: 14 residues. Germline V CDR1 and CDR2: KGHSH, LQKENI. Deletions cut 0 bases from V and 2 bases from J, with 8 bases between. CDR3 sequence (DNA): TGTGCCAGCTCACCACCGAGTCTACCCTACGAGCAGTACTTC. This sequence encodes CASSPPSLPYEQYF.

The chain has TRBV5-6 and TRBJ2-3; no definite D call. The CDR3 consists of 12 residues. The germline V gene encodes CDR1 SGHDT and CDR2 YYEEEE. The germline V and J ends were trimmed by 1 base and 6 bases, with 6 bases remaining between them. This chain's CDR3 is CASSLFSDTQYF. Here the CDR3 DNA reads TGTGCCAGCAGCTTGTTCAGTGATACGCAGTATTTT.

V usage is TRBV21-1 and J usage is TRBJ2-3; TRBD1 reflects the table's D call only, with no check against the DNA. TRBV21-1 is flagged as a pseudogene. The CDR3 spans 15 residues. CDR3: CASSRRGQGTDTQYF. The CDR3 nucleotides are TGTGCCAGCAGCAGGAGGGGGCAAGGCACAGATACGCAGTATTTT.

This chain uses TRBV7-3 with TRBJ2-1; 8 nucleotides line up with TRBD2. V was clipped by 3 bases and J by 7 bases; unmatched bases: 2. Germline V CDR1 and CDR2: SGHTA, FQGTGA. This CDR3 has 13 residues. The DNA of the CDR3 is TGTGCCAGCAGCTTGGCGGGGGGAAATGAGCAGTTCTTC. This encodes CASSLAGGNEQFF.

This chain connects TRBV7-2 to TRBJ2-7, with 12 bases matching TRBD2. With 1 base clipped from V and 3 bases from J, the junction kept 7 bases outside the gene matches. The CDR3 runs 17 residues. Germline-derived CDR1 and CDR2 are SGHTA and FQGNSA. The CDR3 spells CASSLGPGLAGYYEQYF. In nucleotides, the CDR3 is TGTGCCAGCAGCTTAGGCCCCGGACTAGCGGGGTACTACGAGCAGTACTTC.

V gene TRBV4-1 combines with J gene TRBJ2-7, with D perhaps matching TRBD1 (5 bases). The CDR3 consists of 18 residues. Germline assignment: CDR1 MGHRA and CDR2 YSYEKL. V was cut by 1 base and J by 0 bases, with 19 bases left in between. CDR3 in amino acids: CASSQGGRDPTRSYEQYF. The DNA for the CDR3 is TGCGCCAGCAGCCAAGGTGGCAGGGATCCTACCCGCTCCTACGAGCAGTACTTC.

The table lists this clone with a few counts. CDR3 protein: CASSSWTSGRVETQYF. As DNA, the CDR3 is TGTGCCAGCAGTTCCTGGACTAGCGGGAGGGTAGAGACCCAGTACTTC. V is TRBV27 and J is TRBJ2-5, with TRBD2 identical over 15 bases. Germline V CDR1 and CDR2: MNHEY, SMNVEV (reference sequence). V lost 4 bases, J lost 4 bases, and 4 bases stayed unmatched. The CDR3 length is 16 residues.

This clone has only one observation. The chain uses TRBV5-1 and TRBJ1-1; TRBD1 is a possible D gene (5 bases). Per the germline V gene, CDR1 is SGHRS and CDR2 is YFSETQ. The CDR3 spans 15 residues. Between the trimmed V and J ends, which lost 5 bases and 0 bases, there was a span of 14 bases. CDR3 amino acids: CASSTNRIMNTEAFF. CDR3 DNA: TGCGCCAGCAGTACTAACAGGATAATGAACACTGAAGCTTTCTTT.

V gene TRBV7-9 combines with J gene TRBJ2-1, with 8 bases aligning to TRBD2. V lost 7 bases to trimming and J lost 1 base; unmatched junction nucleotides: 6. Germline lookup yields CDR1 SEHNR and CDR2 FQNEAQ (reference sequence). The CDR3 extends over 15 amino acids. The DNA for the CDR3 is TGTGCCAGCACCAGCGGGGGTGCTTCCTACAATGAGCAGTTCTTC. Translating gives CASTSGGASYNEQFF. Full variable domain (rest looked up from reference TRBV7-9 and TRBJ2-1): DTGVSQNPRHKITKRGQNVTFRCDPISEHNRLYWYRQTLGQGPEFLTYFQNEAQLEKSRLLSDRFSAERPKGSFSTLEIQRTEQGDSAMYLCASTSGGASYNEQFFGPGTRLTVL.

This clone was counted only a few times. J is TRBJ2-1 and V is TRBV18, with 8 bases fitting TRBD1. J lost 2 bases, V lost 2 bases, and 11 bases had no gene match. The CDR3 consists of 18 residues. Germline CDR1 reads KGHSH; CDR2 reads LQKENI. CDR3 DNA: TGTGCCAGCTCACCAGGCGACAGGGGCGTACCTACCTACAATGAGCAGTTCTTC. Encoded protein: CASSPGDRGVPTYNEQFF.

This clone was observed a single time. The gene calls are TRBV28 and TRBJ1-5, with TRBD1 as a possible D gene (5 bases). The CDR3 covers 13 residues. Germline lookup yields CDR1 MDHEN and CDR2 SYDVKM. V was pared by 11 bases and J by 2 bases, with 13 bases between. Written as DNA, the CDR3 is TGTGCCGCAGGGACTTCGCGCAATCAGCCCCAGCATTTT. This gives the protein CAAGTSRNQPQHF.

The chain employs TRBV10-3 and TRBJ2-1; 7 bases agree with TRBD2. CDR3 length: 14 residues. Germline-derived CDR1 and CDR2 are ENHRY and SYGVKD. V lost 11 bases to trimming and J lost 4 bases; unmatched junction nucleotides: 11. The CDR3 bases are TGTGCCGTTGAGGTTCAGCGGGGATACAATGAGCAGTTCTTC. Translated, it gives CAVEVQRGYNEQFF.